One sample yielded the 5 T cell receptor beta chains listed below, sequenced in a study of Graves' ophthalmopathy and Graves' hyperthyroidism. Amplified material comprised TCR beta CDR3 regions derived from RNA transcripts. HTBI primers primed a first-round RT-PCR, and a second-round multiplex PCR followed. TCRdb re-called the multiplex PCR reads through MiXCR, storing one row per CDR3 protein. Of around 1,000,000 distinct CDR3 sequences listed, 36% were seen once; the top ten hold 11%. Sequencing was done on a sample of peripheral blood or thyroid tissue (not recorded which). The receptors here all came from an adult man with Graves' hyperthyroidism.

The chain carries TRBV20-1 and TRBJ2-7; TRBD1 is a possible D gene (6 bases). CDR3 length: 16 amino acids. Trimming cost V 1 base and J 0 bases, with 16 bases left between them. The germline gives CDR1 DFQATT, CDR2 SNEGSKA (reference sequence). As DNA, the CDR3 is TGCAGTGCTAGAGTTCCTAGGAACAGGGCCTCCTACGAGCAGTACTTC. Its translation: CSARVPRNRASYEQYF.

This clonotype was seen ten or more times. DNA of the CDR3: TGTGCCAGCAGTGAAATACGGGTTGGACAGCCCCAGCATTTT. Protein sequence: CASSEIRVGQPQHF. The chain uses TRBV2 and TRBJ1-5; D gene ambiguous. In germline, CDR1 is SNHLY, CDR2 FYNNEI. The CDR3 covers 14 residues. Trimming cost V 2 bases and J 7 bases, with 12 bases left between them.

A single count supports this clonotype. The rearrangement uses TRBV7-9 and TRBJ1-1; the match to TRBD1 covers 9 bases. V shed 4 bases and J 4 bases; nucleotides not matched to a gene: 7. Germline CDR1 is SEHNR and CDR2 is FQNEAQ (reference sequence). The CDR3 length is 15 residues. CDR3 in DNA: TGTGCCAGCAGCTCACGACAGGGGGGGGCCACTGAAGCTTTCTTT. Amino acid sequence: CASSSRQGGATEAFF.

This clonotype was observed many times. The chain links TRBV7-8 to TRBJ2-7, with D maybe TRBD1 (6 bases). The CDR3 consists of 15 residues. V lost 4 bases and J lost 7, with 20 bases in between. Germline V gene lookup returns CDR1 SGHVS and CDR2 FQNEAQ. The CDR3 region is CASSSDSTGFGEQYF. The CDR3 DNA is TGTGCCAGCAGCTCCGACTCTACAGGGTTCGGGGAGCAGTACTTC.

The CDR3 loop is CASSGRVWDQPQHF. The DNA for the CDR3 is TGTGCCAGCAGCGGCAGGGTTTGGGATCAGCCCCAGCATTTT. The rearrangement links TRBV2 to TRBJ1-5; TRBD1 is a possible D gene (5 bases). The length of the CDR3 is 14 residues. The germline V and J ends were trimmed by 6 bases and 5 bases, with 14 bases remaining between them. Per the germline V gene, CDR1 is SNHLY and CDR2 is FYNNEI.